This T cell receptor (beta chain) was captured in a study of breast tumors, draining lymph nodes, adjacent tissues. Overall study results and limits: The lymph node origin of tumor T cells was framed as consistent with a hypothesis, not demonstrated. Luminal-like breast cancer showed significantly greater tumor-nontumor repertoire similarity than basal-like breast cancer did. Most tumor T cells seemingly derive from lymph node, then expand in tumor.

Breast cancer patients provided tissue from their axillary draining lymph nodes. Ten or more counts support this clonotype. Its target is unknown. The CDR3 is 17 residues long. CDR1 SNHLY and CDR2 FYNNEI come from the germline V gene. J was trimmed by 5 bases and V by 3 bases; bases with no gene match: 9. TCRdb called the multiplex PCR reads again in MiXCR, with one record for every CDR3 protein. The sample yields approximately 150,000 distinct CDR3 sequences, roughly 33% seen once. This chain links TRBV2 with TRBJ2-5, with 13 bases fitting TRBD2. Specimen: axillary lymph node tissue. This TCR was sampled from a female donor with breast cancer. Some clones in this sample may be carry-over from other donors' samples. CDR3 nucleotides: TGTGCCAGCAGTGATCGGCGGACTAGCGGGGGTGTGGAGACCCAGTACTTC. Encoded protein: CASSDRRTSGGVETQYF.